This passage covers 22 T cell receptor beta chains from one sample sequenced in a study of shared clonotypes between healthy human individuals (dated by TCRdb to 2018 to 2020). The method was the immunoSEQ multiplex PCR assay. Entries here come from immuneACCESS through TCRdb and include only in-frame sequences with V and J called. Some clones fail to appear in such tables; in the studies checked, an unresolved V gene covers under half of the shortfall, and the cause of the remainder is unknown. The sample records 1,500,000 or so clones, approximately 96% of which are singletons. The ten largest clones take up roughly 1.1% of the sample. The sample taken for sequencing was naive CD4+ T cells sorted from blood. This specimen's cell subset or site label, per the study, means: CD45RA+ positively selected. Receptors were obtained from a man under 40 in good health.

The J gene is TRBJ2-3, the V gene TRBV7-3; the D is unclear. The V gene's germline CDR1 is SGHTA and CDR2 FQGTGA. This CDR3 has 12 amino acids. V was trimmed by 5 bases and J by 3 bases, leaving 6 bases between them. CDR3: CASSHQTDTQYF. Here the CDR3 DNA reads TGTGCCAGCAGCCATCAGACAGATACGCAGTATTTT.

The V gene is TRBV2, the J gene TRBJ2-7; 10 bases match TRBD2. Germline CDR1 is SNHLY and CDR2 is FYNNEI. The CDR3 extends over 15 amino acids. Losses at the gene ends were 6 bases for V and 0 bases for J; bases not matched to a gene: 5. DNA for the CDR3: TGTGCCAGCAGGGGACTAGCGCTCAGCTCCTACGAGCAGTACTTC. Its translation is CASRGLALSSYEQYF.

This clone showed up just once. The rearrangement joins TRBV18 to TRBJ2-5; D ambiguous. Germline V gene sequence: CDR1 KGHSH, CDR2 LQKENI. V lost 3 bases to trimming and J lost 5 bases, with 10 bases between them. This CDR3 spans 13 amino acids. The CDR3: CASSPKAWETQYF. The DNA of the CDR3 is TGTGCCAGCTCACCGAAAGCATGGGAGACCCAGTACTTC.

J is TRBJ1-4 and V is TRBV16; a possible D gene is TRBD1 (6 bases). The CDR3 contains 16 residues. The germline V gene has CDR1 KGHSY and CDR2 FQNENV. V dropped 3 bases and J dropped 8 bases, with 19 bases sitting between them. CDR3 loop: CASSHPVVGGWEKLFF. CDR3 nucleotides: TGTGCCAGCAGCCATCCGGTCGTGGGGGGCTGGGAAAAACTGTTTTTT. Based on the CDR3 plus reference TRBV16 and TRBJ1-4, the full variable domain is GEEVAQTPKHLVRGEGQKAKLYCAPIKGHSYVFWYQQVLKNEFKFLISFQNENVFDETGMPKERFSAKCLPNSPCSLEIQATKLEDSAVYFCASSHPVVGGWEKLFFGSGTQLSVL.

The CDR3 loop reads CASSLVVGQGYEQYF. CDR3 DNA: TGTGCCAGCAGCTTAGTCGTAGGACAGGGCTACGAGCAGTACTTC. V gene TRBV7-2 combines with J gene TRBJ2-5, with 8 bases matching TRBD1. Near its end, the DNA agrees better with TRBJ2-7, so the J call may be wrong. Germline CDR1 SGHTA, CDR2 FQGNSA. The length of the CDR3 is 15 residues.

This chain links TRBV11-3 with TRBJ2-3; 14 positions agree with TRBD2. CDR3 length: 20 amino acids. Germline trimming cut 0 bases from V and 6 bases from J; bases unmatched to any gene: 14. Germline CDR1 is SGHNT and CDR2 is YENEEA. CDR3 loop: CASSLDLGPGLAGVWDTQYF. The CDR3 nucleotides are TGTGCCAGCAGCTTAGATCTGGGACCGGGACTAGCGGGAGTTTGGGATACGCAGTATTTT.

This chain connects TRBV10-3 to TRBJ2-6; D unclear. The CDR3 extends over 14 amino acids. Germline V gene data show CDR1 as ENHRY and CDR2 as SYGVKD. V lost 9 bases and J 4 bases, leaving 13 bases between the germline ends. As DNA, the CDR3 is TGTGCCATAAAAAACGCCCCCGGGGCCAACGTCCTGACTTTC. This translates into CAIKNAPGANVLTF.

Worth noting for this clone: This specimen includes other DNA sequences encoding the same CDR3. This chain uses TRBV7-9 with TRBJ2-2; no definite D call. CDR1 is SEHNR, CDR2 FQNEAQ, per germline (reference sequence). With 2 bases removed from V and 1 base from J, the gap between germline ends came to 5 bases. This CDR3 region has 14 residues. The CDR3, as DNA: TGTGCCAGCAGCTTACGCGGGAACACCGGGGAGCTGTTTTTT. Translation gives CASSLRGNTGELFF.

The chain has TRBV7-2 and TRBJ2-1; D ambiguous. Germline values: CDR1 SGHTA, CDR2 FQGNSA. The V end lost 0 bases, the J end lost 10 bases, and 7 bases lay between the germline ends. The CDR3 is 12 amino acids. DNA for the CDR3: TGTGCCAGCAGCTTAGCCCTTAGGGAGCAGTTCTTC. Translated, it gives CASSLALREQFF.

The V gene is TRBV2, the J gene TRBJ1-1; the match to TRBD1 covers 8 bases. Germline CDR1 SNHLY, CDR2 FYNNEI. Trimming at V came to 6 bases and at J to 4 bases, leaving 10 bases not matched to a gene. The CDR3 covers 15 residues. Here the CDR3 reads CASRPETGVFTEAFF. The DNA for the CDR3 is TGTGCCAGCAGACCTGAGACAGGGGTTTTCACTGAAGCTTTCTTT. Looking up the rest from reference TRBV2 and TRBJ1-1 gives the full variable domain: EPEVTQTPSHQVTQMGQEVILRCVPISNHLYFYWYRQILGQKVEFLVSFYNNEISEKSEIFDDQFSVERPDGSNFTLKIRSTKLEDSAMYFCASRPETGVFTEAFFGQGTRLTVV.

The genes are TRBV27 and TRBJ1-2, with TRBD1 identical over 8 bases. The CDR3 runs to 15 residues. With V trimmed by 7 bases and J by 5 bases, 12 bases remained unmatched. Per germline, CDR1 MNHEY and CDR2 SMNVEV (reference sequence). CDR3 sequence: CASNTAGGASYGYTF. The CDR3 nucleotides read TGTGCCAGCAACACCGCAGGGGGCGCTTCTTATGGCTACACCTTC.

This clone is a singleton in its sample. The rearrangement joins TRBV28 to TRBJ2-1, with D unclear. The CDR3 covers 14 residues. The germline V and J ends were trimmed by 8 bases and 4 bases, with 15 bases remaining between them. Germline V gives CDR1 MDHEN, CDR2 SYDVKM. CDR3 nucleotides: TGTGCCAGCCAGACCAGAAGGCAGTACAATGAGCAGTTCTTC. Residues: CASQTRRQYNEQFF.

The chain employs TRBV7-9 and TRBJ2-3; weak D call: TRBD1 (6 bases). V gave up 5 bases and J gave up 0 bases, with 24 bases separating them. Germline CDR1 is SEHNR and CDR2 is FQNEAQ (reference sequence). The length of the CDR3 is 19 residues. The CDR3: CASSRRWGQGGNSTDTQYF. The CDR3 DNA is TGTGCCAGCAGCCGTAGATGGGGGCAGGGCGGAAACAGCACAGATACGCAGTATTTT.

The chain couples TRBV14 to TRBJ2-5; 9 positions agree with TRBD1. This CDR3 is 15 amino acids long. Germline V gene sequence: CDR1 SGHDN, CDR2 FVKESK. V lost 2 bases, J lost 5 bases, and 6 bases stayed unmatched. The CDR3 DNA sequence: TGTGCCAGCAGCCAATGGGACAGGGAGGCCGAGACCCAGTACTTC. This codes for CASSQWDREAETQYF.

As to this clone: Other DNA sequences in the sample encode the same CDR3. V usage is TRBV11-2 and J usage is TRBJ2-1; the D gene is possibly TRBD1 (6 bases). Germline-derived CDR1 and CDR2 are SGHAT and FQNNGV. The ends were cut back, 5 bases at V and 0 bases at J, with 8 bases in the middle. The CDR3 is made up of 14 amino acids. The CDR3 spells CASSLGGSYNEQFF. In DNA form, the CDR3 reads TGTGCCAGCAGCCTAGGGGGCTCCTACAATGAGCAGTTCTTC.

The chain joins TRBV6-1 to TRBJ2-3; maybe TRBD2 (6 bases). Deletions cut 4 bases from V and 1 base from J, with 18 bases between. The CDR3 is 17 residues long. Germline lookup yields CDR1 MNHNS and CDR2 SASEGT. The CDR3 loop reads CASSARTTREGTDTQYF. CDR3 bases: TGTGCCAGCAGTGCGAGGACTACGAGGGAGGGCACAGATACGCAGTATTTT.

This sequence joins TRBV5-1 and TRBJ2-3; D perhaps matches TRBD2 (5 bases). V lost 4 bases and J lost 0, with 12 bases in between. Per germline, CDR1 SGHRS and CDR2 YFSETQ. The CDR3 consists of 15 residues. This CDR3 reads CASSRLPGSTDTQYF. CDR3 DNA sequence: TGCGCCAGCAGCCGCCTCCCGGGGAGCACAGATACGCAGTATTTT.

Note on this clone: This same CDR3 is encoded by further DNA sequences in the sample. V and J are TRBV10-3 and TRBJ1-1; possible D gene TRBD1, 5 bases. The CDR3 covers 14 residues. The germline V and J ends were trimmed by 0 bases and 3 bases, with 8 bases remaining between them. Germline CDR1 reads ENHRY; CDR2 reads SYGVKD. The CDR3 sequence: CAISESTGYTEAFF. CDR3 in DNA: TGTGCCATCAGTGAGTCCACAGGATACACTGAAGCTTTCTTT.

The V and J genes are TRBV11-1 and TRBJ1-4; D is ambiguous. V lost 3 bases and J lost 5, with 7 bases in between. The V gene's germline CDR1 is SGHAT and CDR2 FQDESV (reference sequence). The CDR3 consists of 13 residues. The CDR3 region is CASSFRWNEKLFF. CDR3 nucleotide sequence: TGTGCCAGCAGCTTCAGATGGAATGAAAAACTGTTTTTT. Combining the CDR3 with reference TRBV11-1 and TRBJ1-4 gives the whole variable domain EAEVAQSPRYKITEKSQAVAFWCDPISGHATLYWYRQILGQGPELLVQFQDESVVDDSQLPKDRFSAERLKGVDSTLKIQPAELGDSAMYLCASSFRWNEKLFFGSGTQLSVL.

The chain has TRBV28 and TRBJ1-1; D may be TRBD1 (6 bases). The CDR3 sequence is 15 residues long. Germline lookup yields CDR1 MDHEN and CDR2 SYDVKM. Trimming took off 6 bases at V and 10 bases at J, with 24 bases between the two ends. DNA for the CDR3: TGTGCCAGCAGCCCGCCCCGCGGGGGCGTCAGCAGAGCTTTCTTT. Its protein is CASSPPRGGVSRAFF. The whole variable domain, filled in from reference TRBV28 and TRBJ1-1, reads DVKVTQSSRYLVKRTGEKVFLECVQDMDHENMFWYRQDPGLGLRLIYFSYDVKMKEKGDIPEGYSVSREKKERFSLILESASTNQTSMYLCASSPPRGGVSRAFFGQGTRLTVV.

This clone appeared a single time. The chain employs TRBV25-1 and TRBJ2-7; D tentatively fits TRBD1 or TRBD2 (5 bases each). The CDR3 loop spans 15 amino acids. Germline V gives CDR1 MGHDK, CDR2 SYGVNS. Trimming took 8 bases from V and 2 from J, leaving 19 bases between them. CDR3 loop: CASVYWGRYTYEQYF. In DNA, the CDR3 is TGTGCCAGCGTCTATTGGGGGAGATACACCTACGAGCAGTACTTC.

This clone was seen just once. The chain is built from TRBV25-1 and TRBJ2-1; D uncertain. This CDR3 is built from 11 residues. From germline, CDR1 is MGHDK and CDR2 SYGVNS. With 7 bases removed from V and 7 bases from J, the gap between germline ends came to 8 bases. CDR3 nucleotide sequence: TGTGCCAGCACCCAGTTTAATGAGCAGTTCTTC. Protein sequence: CASTQFNEQFF.